What follows are 25 T cell receptor beta chains derived from one specimen sequenced in a study of T cell responses to AZD1222 COVID-19 vaccine. Only in-frame clones appear in the TCRdb table, and some are missing; sequencing was by immunoSEQ multiplex PCR. This table has some 200,000 clones, roughly 91% appearing once. The sample was peripheral blood, taken on day 0 of AZD1222 vaccination. The receptors stem from an adult in good health.

In this sample, this clone turned up a few times. The chain's CDR3 is CASSPSNNSPLHF. The CDR3 nucleotides are TGTGCCAGCAGCCCTTCGAATAATTCACCCCTCCACTTT. J is TRBJ1-6 and V is TRBV11-2; no clear D gene. Trimming removed 5 bases at V and 5 bases at J, with 7 bases between. The CDR3 consists of 13 residues. Germline-derived CDR1 and CDR2 are SGHAT and FQNNGV.

The gene calls are TRBV3-1 (or the pseudogene TRBV3-2) and TRBJ1-3, with 12 nucleotides matching TRBD1. Germline values: CDR1 LGHDT, CDR2 YNNKEL (reference sequence). The CDR3 is 21 amino acids. V shed 0 bases, J shed 4 bases, and the junction held 16 bases outside the gene matches. In DNA form, the CDR3 reads TGTGCCAGCAGCCAAGACCACGCCGGGACAGGGGGCGGTTTGTTCGGAAACACCATATATTTT. The encoded protein is CASSQDHAGTGGGLFGNTIYF.

J is TRBJ1-1 and V is TRBV6-2 or TRBV6-3, with TRBD1 matching 8 bases. The J segment lost 4 bases and the V segment lost 5 bases, leaving 9 bases of the junction unmatched. Germline V CDR1 and CDR2: MNHEY, SVGEGT. The CDR3 is 15 amino acids. DNA of the CDR3: TGTGCCAGCAGTCGCCAGACAGGGGTGAGCACTGAAGCTTTCTTT. As protein: CASSRQTGVSTEAFF.

Comments on this clone: Compared with germline, one end of the junction differs, possibly owing to a read error. The gene calls are TRBV2 and TRBJ2-1; 9 bases match TRBD2. Germline V lookup: CDR1 SNHLY, CDR2 FYNNEI. The CDR3 totals 14 residues. DNA for the CDR3: TGTGCCAGCAGGGAAGGGAGCGGGAGGCATGAGCAGTTCTTC. Its translation is CASREGSGRHEQFF. The full variable domain, rest sourced from reference TRBV2 and TRBJ2-1, is EPEVTQTPSHQVTQMGQEVILRCVPISNHLYFYWYRQILGQKVEFLVSFYNNEISEKSEIFDDQFSVERPDGSNFTLKIRSTKLEDSAMYFCASREGSGRHEQFFGPGTRLTVL.

The chain uses TRBV18 and TRBJ1-1; 9 bases are shared with TRBD1. Germline CDR1 KGHSH, CDR2 LQKENI. Trimming took 6 bases from V and 0 from J; bases not matched to a gene: 8. The CDR3 is made up of 16 amino acids. CDR3 DNA sequence: TGTGCCAGCTCGCGTCCAGGACAGGGGTTGAACACTGAAGCTTTCTTT. As protein: CASSRPGQGLNTEAFF.

The chain links TRBV10-3 to TRBJ2-7, with 11 bases fitting TRBD2. Germline V gene sequence: CDR1 ENHRY, CDR2 SYGVKD. This CDR3 region has 15 residues. Germline trimming cut 5 bases from V and 4 bases from J; bases unmatched to any gene: 7. The CDR3 here is CAISTTSGKGYEQYF. In nucleotides, the CDR3 is TGTGCCATCAGTACGACTAGCGGGAAAGGGTACGAGCAGTACTTC.

The chain is built from TRBV11-3 and TRBJ2-7; no clear D. V was pared by 0 bases and J by 2 bases, with 14 bases between. The CDR3 sequence is 16 residues long. CDR1 is SGHNT and CDR2 is YENEEA in the germline V gene. The CDR3 region has the DNA TGTGCCAGCAGCTTAGATCCCCCTCCAGCAGCCTACGAGCAGTACTTC. The encoded protein is CASSLDPPPAAYEQYF.

The chain's CDR3 is CSASQEAGSYNEQFF. For the CDR3, the DNA is TGCAGTGCTAGTCAGGAGGCTGGCTCCTACAATGAGCAGTTCTTC. The chain couples TRBV20-1 to TRBJ2-1; D possibly corresponds to TRBD2 (5 bases). This CDR3 has 15 amino acids. CDR1 DFQATT and CDR2 SNEGSKA come from the germline V gene (reference sequence). Trimming shortened V by 3 bases and J by 0 bases, and 12 bases separated the two germline ends.

This chain joins TRBV6-5 and TRBJ1-1; D is ambiguous. Germline V gene sequence: CDR1 MNHEY, CDR2 SVGAGI. The CDR3 loop spans 12 amino acids. The V end was cut by 8 bases, the J end by 7 bases, with 14 bases between. The CDR3 DNA is TGTGCCAGCGTTGCCGAGTGGGATGAAGCTTTCTTT. It is translated as CASVAEWDEAFF.

This chain uses TRBV5-4 with TRBJ1-6; tentatively, D is TRBD1 (6 bases). Trimming shortened V by 0 bases and J by 5 bases, and 12 bases separated the two germline ends. Germline V CDR1 and CDR2: SGHNT, YYREEE (reference sequence). This CDR3 has 16 residues. The CDR3 region is CASSLVTGRNNSPLHF. CDR3 nucleotide sequence: TGTGCCAGCAGCTTGGTAACAGGGAGAAATAATTCACCCCTCCACTTT.

V gene TRBV28 combines with J gene TRBJ1-6; 11 bases agree with TRBD1. CDR1 MDHEN and CDR2 SYDVKM come from the germline V gene. The CDR3 is 16 amino acids. With V trimmed by 7 bases and J by 14 bases, 16 bases remained unmatched. The CDR3: CASNVLAGTGGFTLHF. The DNA of the CDR3 is TGTGCCAGCAACGTCCTTGCCGGGACAGGGGGGTTCACCCTCCACTTT.

The CDR3 bases are TGTGCCAGCAGTGGGGGGGGGCCGCCCTCCTACAATGAGCAGTTCTTC. This translates into CASSGGGPPSYNEQFF. The rearrangement links TRBV25-1 to TRBJ2-1, with a possible D match to TRBD2 (7 bases). Germline V gives CDR1 MGHDK, CDR2 SYGVNS. Trimming pared 4 bases from V and 0 bases from J, leaving 13 bases between. The CDR3 is made up of 16 amino acids.

This clone has just one count. The DNA for the CDR3 is TGTGCCAGCAGCCCCCGGACTAGCGGCACCACAGATACGCAGTATTTT. Its translation: CASSPRTSGTTDTQYF. The chain has TRBV9 and TRBJ2-3; TRBD2 matches 10 bases. Germline V gene sequence: CDR1 SGDLS, CDR2 YYNGEE. The CDR3 sequence is 16 residues long. The ends lost 4 bases at V and 2 bases at J; junction bases unmatched: 7.

J is TRBJ1-4 and V is TRBV6-5, with TRBD1 as a possible D gene (6 bases). The length of the CDR3 is 13 residues. Germline CDR1 and CDR2: MNHEY and SVGAGI. With 4 bases removed from V and 8 bases from J, the gap between germline ends came to 11 bases. DNA for the CDR3: TGTGCCAGCAGTTGGACAGCCAGGGAAAAACTGTTTTTT. As protein: CASSWTAREKLFF.

The V gene is TRBV29-1, the J gene TRBJ1-1; 7 positions match TRBD1. V shed 6 bases, J shed 6 bases, and the junction held 7 bases outside the gene matches. Looked up from germline, CDR1 is SQVTM and CDR2 is ANQGSEA. This CDR3 is built from 12 residues. The CDR3 sequence is CSVYRGRAEAFF. The CDR3, as DNA: TGCAGCGTGTACAGGGGTCGCGCTGAAGCTTTCTTT. Full variable domain (rest looked up from reference TRBV29-1 and TRBJ1-1): SAVISQKPSRDICQRGTSLTIQCQVDSQVTMMFWYRQQPGQSLTLIATANQGSEATYESGFVIDKFPISRPNLTFSTLTVSNMSPEDSSIYLCSVYRGRAEAFFGQGTRLTVV.

The gene calls are TRBV7-9 and TRBJ1-1; the D gene is possibly TRBD1 (5 bases). V was trimmed by 3 bases and J by 2 bases, leaving 13 bases between them. Germline V lookup: CDR1 SEHNR, CDR2 FQNEAQ (reference sequence). This CDR3 is 15 amino acids long. CDR3 protein: CASSLIWDQNTEAFF. The DNA for the CDR3 is TGTGCCAGCAGCTTGATCTGGGACCAAAACACTGAAGCTTTCTTT.

This chain uses TRBV5-5 with TRBJ1-1; a possible D gene is TRBD1 (5 bases). Germline V lookup: CDR1 SGHKS, CDR2 YYEKEE (reference sequence). The CDR3 covers 13 residues. V dropped 4 bases and J dropped 1 base, with 8 bases sitting between them. The CDR3 DNA sequence: TGTGCCAGCAGCCCTACAGGGAACACTGAAGCTTTCTTT. Its translation is CASSPTGNTEAFF.

V is TRBV3-1 (or the pseudogene TRBV3-2) and J is TRBJ2-1; D is ambiguous. This CDR3 has 12 amino acids. Germline CDR1 and CDR2: LGHDT and YNNKEL (reference sequence). V lost 2 bases to trimming and J lost 9 bases, with 8 bases between them. The CDR3 is CASSQHNGEQFF. CDR3 coding DNA: TGTGCCAGCAGCCAACACAATGGTGAGCAGTTCTTC.

This clone showed up just once. The genes are TRBV29-1 and TRBJ2-1; D is uncertain. V was pared by 3 bases and J by 4 bases, with 13 bases between. CDR1 is SQVTM, CDR2 ANQGSEA, per germline. The CDR3 sequence is 14 residues long. DNA for the CDR3: TGCAGCGTTGATACTCCTTCCGAATACAATGAGCAGTTCTTC. This gives the protein CSVDTPSEYNEQFF.

This chain joins TRBV28 and TRBJ1-2, with D unclear. Trimming stripped 1 base from V and 0 bases from J, with 12 bases between. The CDR3 runs 16 residues. From germline, CDR1 is MDHEN and CDR2 SYDVKM. CDR3 coding DNA: TGTGCCAGCAGTTTATCGGGCAGGTTTACTAACTATGGCTACACCTTC. Translation: CASSLSGRFTNYGYTF.

V and J are TRBV9 and TRBJ1-5; D not resolved. V lost 2 bases and J 1 base, leaving 7 bases between the germline ends. CDR1 is SGDLS, CDR2 YYNGEE, per germline. The CDR3 sequence is 14 residues long. The CDR3 DNA is TGTGCCAGCAGCGTTGGACCGAGCAATCAGCCCCAGCATTTT. This codes for CASSVGPSNQPQHF.

There are a few counts of this clone. The rearrangement links TRBV19 to TRBJ1-1, with D unresolved. CDR1 and CDR2 (germline): LNHDA, SQIVND (reference sequence). The germline V and J ends were trimmed by 5 bases and 1 base, with 8 bases remaining between them. The CDR3 is made up of 13 amino acids. CDR3 in DNA: TGTGCCAGTAGTGCAAATAAGAACACTGAAGCTTTCTTT. It codes for CASSANKNTEAFF.

The chain employs TRBV2 and TRBJ2-3; maybe TRBD1 (5 bases). This CDR3 has 12 amino acids. CDR1 is SNHLY, CDR2 FYNNEI, per germline. Between the trimmed V and J ends, which lost 8 bases and 4 bases, there was a span of 10 bases. In DNA, the CDR3 is TGTGCCAGCGGGGCTGGGCCAGATACGCAGTATTTT. It yields the protein CASGAGPDTQYF. Full variable domain (outside the CDR3, taken from reference TRBV2 and TRBJ2-3): EPEVTQTPSHQVTQMGQEVILRCVPISNHLYFYWYRQILGQKVEFLVSFYNNEISEKSEIFDDQFSVERPDGSNFTLKIRSTKLEDSAMYFCASGAGPDTQYFGPGTRLTVL.

CDR3 amino acids: CASSLTGTGARGTQYF. The DNA of the CDR3 is TGTGCCAGCAGCTTGACCGGGACAGGGGCTAGGGGTACGCAGTATTTT. This chain joins TRBV7-3 and TRBJ2-3; 10 nucleotides align to TRBD1. The ends lost 3 bases at V and 8 bases at J; junction bases unmatched: 11. This CDR3 has 16 amino acids. Per germline, CDR1 SGHTA and CDR2 FQGTGA.

The V call is TRBV2, the J call TRBJ1-5; D ambiguous. The CDR3 has 14 residues. Germline loops: CDR1 SNHLY, CDR2 FYNNEI. Trimming took 3 bases from V and 6 from J, leaving 12 bases between them. Here the CDR3 DNA reads TGTGCCAGCAGTGAGGAAGTGGGATTTCAGCCCCAGCATTTT. The encoded protein is CASSEEVGFQPQHF. The complete variable domain, with remaining parts taken from reference TRBV2 and TRBJ1-5, reads EPEVTQTPSHQVTQMGQEVILRCVPISNHLYFYWYRQILGQKVEFLVSFYNNEISEKSEIFDDQFSVERPDGSNFTLKIRSTKLEDSAMYFCASSEEVGFQPQHFGDGTRLSIL.